This TCR beta chain is drawn from a study of blood T cell repertoires in COVID-19. V lost 4 bases, J lost 7 bases, and 4 bases stayed unmatched. Germline CDR1 SQVTM, CDR2 ANQGSEA. The CDR3 length is 12 residues. Sequenced by immunoSEQ multiplex PCR; TCRdb stores in-frame clones only, minus some. Of around 100,000 clones listed, 85% are singletons. The gene calls are TRBV29-1 and TRBJ1-1; TRBD1 matches 9 bases. The TCR originated in a woman aged 70-85 years with active or convalescent COVID-19. Material for sequencing was peripheral blood. DNA of the CDR3: TGCAGCGTTGTACAGGGGGCCTTTGAAGCTTTCTTT. Amino acids: CSVVQGAFEAFF.